This is a list of T cell receptor beta chains from one sample in a study of early T cells in non-severe SARS-CoV-2 infection. MiXCR, applied by TCRdb to the 5' RACE reads, yields one record per CDR3 protein. The table shows 65,000 to 90,000 distinct CDR3 sequences, with roughly 12% occurring only once. Sequenced: whole blood. Receptors originate from an adult who was a healthcare worker with PCR-confirmed SARS-CoV-2 infection or an uninfected control (not recorded which). The CDR3 runs from the conserved cysteine through the conserved F or W. D genes are given only for firm matches. Rows give clone size only sometimes, using once, few, many, or a class for an expanded clone.

>TRBD2|many|TRBJ2-1|TRBV7-9
TGTGCCAGCTGCACGAGCGGGAGCTCCTACAATGAGCAGTTCTTC
CASCTSGSSYNEQFF
>TRBD2|many|TRBJ2-3|TRBV20-1
TGCAGTGCTAGAGATCGAGCGGGGGGGCGGACAGATACGCAGTATTTT
CSARDRAGGRTDTQYF
>-|-|TRBJ1-5|TRBV6-2/TRBV6-3
TGTGCCAGCAGTTACTCGGGGGCTTGGCAGCCCCAGCATTTT
CASSYSGAWQPQHF
>-|-|TRBJ1-5|TRBV7-3
TGTGCCAGCAGCCCTGGGGGGCCGCCTGGGGATCAGCCCCAGCATTTT
CASSPGGPPGDQPQHF
>TRBD1|many|TRBJ1-1|TRBV6-5
TGTGCCAGCAGCTATTATCGCGGACAGGGCTGGACTGAAGCTTTCTTT
CASSYYRGQGWTEAFF
>TRBD2|medium-sized|TRBJ2-4|TRBV3-1
TGTGCCAGCAGCCAACGCCGGGGGGAAGCCAAAAACATTCAGTACTTC
CASSQRRGEAKNIQYF
>TRBD2|-|TRBJ2-3|TRBV19
TGTGCCAGTAGTACGTTAGCGGGAGCGGGAGATACGCAGTATTTT
CASSTLAGAGDTQYF
>TRBD2|many|TRBJ2-1|TRBV5-1
TGCGCCAGCAGCTCCCCTAGAGCGGGGGTTATTAGCTCCTACAATGAGCAGTTCTTC
CASSSPRAGVISSYNEQFF
>-|many|TRBJ2-3|TRBV10-3
TGTGCCATCAAGGGACTCCCTCCAGATACGCAGTATTTT
CAIKGLPPDTQYF
>-|-|TRBJ2-7|TRBV5-6
TGTGCCAGCAGCTTAGGGCAGTTCCCCTACGAGCAGTACTTC
CASSLGQFPYEQYF
>TRBD1|many|TRBJ2-3|TRBV27
TGTGCCAGCAGTTTCCGACAGGGATCAGATACGCAGTATTTT
CASSFRQGSDTQYF
>-|many|TRBJ2-7|TRBV14
TGTGCCAGCAGCCCAGTTCAGAACGCCTACGAGCAGTACTTC
CASSPVQNAYEQYF
>TRBD2|-|TRBJ2-7|TRBV5-1
TGCGCCAGCGCGCCGAGGACTAGCGGGTCTTCTTACTCCTACGAGCAGTACTTC
CASAPRTSGSSYSYEQYF
>-|many|TRBJ1-2|TRBV29-1
TGCAGCGTTGGGGGAACACATAATAACTATGGCTACACCTTC
CSVGGTHNNYGYTF
>-|-|TRBJ2-7|TRBV27
TGTGCCAGCAGTCCAGGCCCTGGGGTGGAGCAGTACTTC
CASSPGPGVEQYF
>TRBD1|many|TRBJ1-1|TRBV18
TGTGCCAGCTCTCCCCAGGGGGCCAAGGCTGAAGCTTTCTTT
CASSPQGAKAEAFF
>-|-|TRBJ2-1|TRBV4-1
TGCGCCAGCAGCCTCCGGTTCTTC
CASSLRFF
>-|many|TRBJ2-3|TRBV19
TGTGCCAGTAGTGTGGGATTCCCAGATACGCAGTATTTT
CASSVGFPDTQYF
>-|once|TRBJ2-5|TRBV4-1
TGCGCCAGCAGCCAAGATAGCAGAGCCGAGACCCAGTACTTC
CASSQDSRAETQYF
>-|many|TRBJ2-5|TRBV7-9
TGTGCCAGCAGCTTAGCTCCCCCAAAAGAGACCCAGTACTTC
CASSLAPPKETQYF
>TRBD2|-|TRBJ2-7|TRBV6-5
TGTGCCAGCAGCCCCGGGACTATCTACGAGCAGTACTTC
CASSPGTIYEQYF
>-|many|TRBJ2-7|TRBV14
TGTGCCAGCAGCCAAAACTACGAGCAGTACTTC
CASSQNYEQYF
>TRBD2|-|TRBJ2-1|TRBV9
TGTGCCAGCAGCGTCCGGCCTAGCGGGAGGTATGATGAGCAGTTCTTC
CASSVRPSGRYDEQFF